This T cell receptor beta chain is drawn from a study of blood T cell repertoires in COVID-19. Study-level information: The origin of the acute and convalescent COVID-19 samples was the United States, Italy and Spain.

Here immunoSEQ multiplex PCR was the method, and the copy in TCRdb shows in-frame clones only, minus some. The sample has 120,000 or so clones, 70% to 80% seen once; the top ten hold roughly 7.5%. Unmatched junction bases numbered 9, after V lost 6 bases and J lost 5 bases. The CDR3 totals 14 residues. Germline V CDR1 and CDR2: MNHEY, SVGAGI. The chain links TRBV6-5 to TRBJ1-1; 7 bases map to TRBD1. This TCR was recovered from a woman in her fifties or sixties with acute or convalescent COVID-19. The sequencing sample was made of peripheral blood. This CDR3 reads CASRNDRVRTEAFF. In nucleotides, the CDR3 is TGTGCCAGCAGGAACGACAGGGTTCGAACTGAAGCTTTCTTT.